This entry features one T cell receptor (beta chain) sequence. Its specificity is not known. The assay was immunoSEQ multiplex PCR, and TCRdb's table has in-frame clones only and misses some. The sample lists just over 80,000 clones, around 90% seen once, with over 5.5% in the top ten. This entry is derived from a study of T cell responses to AZD1222 COVID-19 vaccine. Overall study findings and caveats: Spike-specific TCRs gained breadth and depth after people received two AZD1222 doses. Clonal diversity was possibly underestimated; the donors were predominantly white British and more often female.

Between the trimmed V and J ends, which lost 5 bases and 5 bases, there was a span of 12 bases. Germline-derived CDR1 and CDR2 are SGHAT and FQNNGV. The CDR3 runs 13 residues. The sample consisted of peripheral blood, taken on day 0 of AZD1222 vaccination. The chain carries TRBV11-2 and TRBJ1-1; D may be TRBD1 (6 bases). This sequence was found in an adult in good health. CDR3 sequence reads: CASSPAGVTEAFF. DNA of the CDR3: TGTGCCAGCAGCCCCGCAGGGGTTACTGAAGCTTTCTTT.